One and the same sample provided the 26 T cell receptor beta chains below, sequenced in a study of OX40 agonist ivuxolimab in advanced cancers. Generated by immunoSEQ multiplex PCR, the TCRdb table keeps only in-frame clones and is missing some. The data hold 35,000 to 40,000 clones, with roughly 82% observed a single time. The sample in question was CD4+ or CD8+ T cells sorted from blood, obtained in a trial of the OX40 agonist ivuxolimab. The receptors derive from an adult with an advanced solid tumor such as melanoma, head and neck, liver or kidney cancer.

This clone was recorded only once. The rearrangement joins TRBV10-3 to TRBJ1-1; D is unresolved. CDR3 length: 14 amino acids. The germline V gene has CDR1 ENHRY and CDR2 SYGVKD. V was pared by 0 bases and J by 2 bases, with 7 bases between. The CDR3 here is CAISESGANTEAFF. The CDR3 nucleotides are TGTGCCATCAGTGAGTCGGGAGCCAACACTGAAGCTTTCTTT.

The V and J genes are TRBV5-1 and TRBJ2-3; D is ambiguous. The CDR3 contains 13 residues. Germline V CDR1 and CDR2: SGHRS, YFSETQ. Trimming stripped 1 base from V and 1 base from J, with 4 bases between. In DNA, the CDR3 is TGCGCCAGCAGCTTGACTCGCACAGATACGCAGTATTTT. Its translation is CASSLTRTDTQYF.

The chain uses TRBV6-6 and TRBJ1-5; D might be TRBD1 (5 bases). The germline CDR1 and CDR2 sequences are MNHNY and SVGAGI (reference sequence). This CDR3 has 15 residues. The V end was cut by 8 bases, the J end by 1 base, with 15 bases between. The CDR3 coding sequence is TGTGCCAGCCAGGAGGGGCAGGTCAGCAATCAGCCCCAGCATTTT. Its translation is CASQEGQVSNQPQHF.

This clone was observed a few times. V and J are TRBV7-8 and TRBJ1-2; 9 bases agree with TRBD1. This CDR3 is 15 amino acids long. Germline V CDR1 and CDR2: SGHVS, FQNEAQ. With V trimmed by 5 bases and J by 8 bases, 12 bases remained unmatched. Written as DNA, the CDR3 is TGTGCCAGCAGCGACTACCGGGACAGGGTTTTCGGCTACACCTTC. Amino acids: CASSDYRDRVFGYTF.

The table lists this clone with a few counts. This rearrangement joins TRBV10-3 to TRBJ1-4; possible D gene TRBD1, 5 bases. This CDR3 region has 13 residues. Trimming stripped 6 bases from V and 1 base from J, with 6 bases between. Looked up from germline, CDR1 is ENHRY and CDR2 is SYGVKD. The CDR3 DNA follows: TGTGCCATCAGCGGGGGAACTAATGAAAAACTGTTTTTT. Translated: CAISGGTNEKLFF.

The chain has TRBV20-1 and TRBJ2-5; the D gene is possibly TRBD2 (5 bases). The CDR3 sequence is 11 residues long. Per germline, CDR1 DFQATT and CDR2 SNEGSKA (reference sequence). With 8 bases removed from V and 2 bases from J, the gap between germline ends came to 9 bases. The CDR3: CSPGSQETQYF. The DNA for the CDR3 is TGCAGTCCTGGGAGTCAAGAGACCCAGTACTTC.

This sequence joins TRBV18 and TRBJ2-1, with 8 bases aligning to TRBD1. Germline CDR1 is KGHSH and CDR2 is LQKENI. V lost 8 bases, J lost 7 bases, and 7 bases stayed unmatched. CDR3 size: 13 residues. The CDR3 sequence is CASHLDRGNEQFF. For the CDR3, the DNA is TGTGCCAGCCACCTTGACAGGGGAAATGAGCAGTTCTTC.

The rearrangement links TRBV30 to TRBJ1-6; 11 bases map to TRBD1. The CDR3 is 14 amino acids. Germline V lookup: CDR1 GTSNPN, CDR2 SVGIG (reference sequence). V was clipped by 2 bases and J by 15 bases; unmatched bases: 9. Here the CDR3 DNA reads TGTGCCTGGAGTCAAGGACAGGGGGCGCGTCACCTCCACTTT. Its protein is CAWSQGQGARHLHF.

The chain links TRBV5-1 to TRBJ2-6; unclear D gene. Germline V gene sequence: CDR1 SGHRS, CDR2 YFSETQ. The CDR3 runs 15 residues. Trimming stripped 5 bases from V and 2 bases from J, with 11 bases between. The CDR3 DNA reads as TGCGCCAGCAGTTTTGCATTCACTGGGGCCAACGTCCTGACTTTC. Amino acids: CASSFAFTGANVLTF. The whole variable domain, remainder taken from reference TRBV5-1 and TRBJ2-6, is KAGVTQTPRYLIKTRGQQVTLSCSPISGHRSVSWYQQTPGQGLQFLFEYFSETQRNKGNFPGRFSGRQFSNSRSEMNVSTLELGDSALYLCASSFAFTGANVLTFGAGSRLTVL.

In its sample, this clone was seen a few times. The rearrangement joins TRBV18 to TRBJ1-5; tentatively, D is TRBD1 (5 bases). The length of the CDR3 is 14 residues. Germline lookup yields CDR1 KGHSH and CDR2 LQKENI. Trimming shortened V by 5 bases and J by 7 bases, and 15 bases separated the two germline ends. The DNA for the CDR3 is TGTGCCAGCTCAGCATCCGGTCAGGGACAGCCCCAGCATTTT. This sequence encodes CASSASGQGQPQHF. Full variable domain (outside the CDR3, taken from reference TRBV18 and TRBJ1-5): NAGVMQNPRHLVRRRGQEARLRCSPMKGHSHVYWYRQLPEEGLKFMVYLQKENIIDESGMPKERFSAEFPKEGPSILRIQQVVRGDSAAYFCASSASGQGQPQHFGDGTRLSIL.

The V gene is TRBV19, the J gene TRBJ2-1; 8 bases match TRBD2. CDR3 length equals 15 residues. CDR1 LNHDA and CDR2 SQIVND come from the germline V gene (reference sequence). V lost 3 bases, J lost 2 bases, and 3 bases stayed unmatched. Here the CDR3 reads CASSIGGAAYNEQFF. CDR3 DNA: TGTGCCAGTAGTATCGGGGGGGCAGCCTACAATGAGCAGTTCTTC.

The chain uses TRBV5-1 and TRBJ2-4; 10 bases are shared with TRBD2. This CDR3 is 17 amino acids long. Germline V gives CDR1 SGHRS, CDR2 YFSETQ. After removal of 1 base from V and 2 bases from J, the junction contained 6 bases not matched to a gene. The CDR3 nucleotides are TGCGCCAGCAGCTTGAGAAGCGGGGGGGCGTCCAAAAACATTCAGTACTTC. Protein: CASSLRSGGASKNIQYF.

This clone has a handful of counts. The V and J genes are TRBV7-2 and TRBJ1-5; possibly TRBD1 for D (5 bases). From germline, CDR1 is SGHTA and CDR2 FQGNSA. CDR3 size: 15 residues. Trimming removed 0 bases from V and 4 bases from J, with 10 bases in between. Here the CDR3 reads CASSLALGGNQPQHF. CDR3 nucleotide sequence: TGTGCCAGCAGCTTAGCGTTGGGGGGTAATCAGCCCCAGCATTTT. Using reference TRBV7-2 and TRBJ1-5 for the parts outside the CDR3, the full variable domain is GAGVSQSPSNKVTEKGKDVELRCDPISGHTALYWYRQSLGQGLEFLIYFQGNSAPDKSGLPSDRFSAERTGGSVSTLTIQRTQQEDSAVYLCASSLALGGNQPQHFGDGTRLSIL.

This chain links TRBV7-9 with TRBJ2-2; tentative D call: TRBD1 (6 bases). The germline CDR1 and CDR2 sequences are SEHNR and FQNEAQ (reference sequence). This CDR3 region has 16 residues. Trimming left V 1 base short and J 4 bases short, with 13 bases between. In DNA, the CDR3 is TGTGCCAGCAGCTTAGAGGGCAGCAGGGGCACCGGGGAGCTGTTTTTT. It yields the protein CASSLEGSRGTGELFF.

The CDR3 protein is CSVAGTFQETQYF. CDR3 DNA: TGCAGCGTTGCAGGGACCTTTCAAGAGACCCAGTACTTC. The chain joins TRBV29-1 to TRBJ2-5; either TRBD1 or TRBD2 may fit D (5 bases each). V lost 4 bases and J 2 bases, leaving 11 bases between the germline ends. Germline CDR1 is SQVTM and CDR2 is ANQGSEA. The CDR3 has 13 amino acids.

The chain has TRBV5-8 and TRBJ1-1; D gene ambiguous. This CDR3 region has 16 residues. The germline V gene has CDR1 SGHTS and CDR2 YDEGEE. V lost 0 bases, J lost 1 base, and 13 bases lay in between. CDR3 sequence: CASSLVFSPRNTEAFF. CDR3 in DNA: TGTGCCAGCAGCTTGGTCTTTTCGCCGAGGAACACTGAAGCTTTCTTT.

This rearrangement joins TRBV27 to TRBJ2-1, with 8 bases fitting TRBD1. From germline, CDR1 is MNHEY and CDR2 SMNVEV (reference sequence). J was trimmed by 1 base and V by 5 bases; bases with no gene match: 4. CDR3 size: 15 residues. The CDR3 bases are TGTGCCAGCAGTCCCCAGGGGGCATCCTACAATGAGCAGTTCTTC. This gives the protein CASSPQGASYNEQFF.

This clone was detected once. V usage is TRBV11-2 and J usage is TRBJ2-3, with 7 positions matching TRBD2. With 1 base clipped from V and 6 bases from J, the junction kept 7 bases outside the gene matches. CDR1 and CDR2 from the germline V gene are SGHAT and FQNNGV. The CDR3 runs 15 residues. This CDR3 reads CASSLGGGGRDTQYF. The CDR3 nucleotides read TGTGCCAGCAGCTTAGGTGGCGGGGGTAGGGATACGCAGTATTTT.

The gene calls are TRBV28 and TRBJ1-1; D perhaps matches TRBD1 (6 bases). The length of the CDR3 is 15 residues. Trimming pared 5 bases from V and 4 bases from J, leaving 17 bases between. Germline CDR1 MDHEN, CDR2 SYDVKM. The CDR3 loop reads CASSQQGSVLTEAFF. CDR3 nucleotides: TGTGCCAGCAGTCAGCAGGGGTCGGTCCTCACTGAAGCTTTCTTT. The full variable domain, in which reference TRBV28 and TRBJ1-1 provide the parts outside the CDR3, is DVKVTQSSRYLVKRTGEKVFLECVQDMDHENMFWYRQDPGLGLRLIYFSYDVKMKEKGDIPEGYSVSREKKERFSLILESASTNQTSMYLCASSQQGSVLTEAFFGQGTRLTVV.

This chain connects TRBV5-1 to TRBJ2-4, with 14 nucleotides matching TRBD2. Per the germline V gene, CDR1 is SGHRS and CDR2 is YFSETQ. Trimming took 4 bases from V and 1 from J; bases not matched to a gene: 13. The CDR3 contains 20 residues. CDR3 region: CASSGIGGTSGGWAKNIQYF. The CDR3 DNA reads TGCGCCAGCAGCGGAATCGGCGGGACTAGCGGGGGCTGGGCCAAAAACATTCAGTACTTC.

The rearrangement uses TRBV23-1 and TRBJ2-1; TRBD2 matches 16 bases. TRBV23-1 is recorded as an ORF, its role being uncertain. CDR3 length equals 18 residues. J lost 10 bases, V lost 3 bases, and 12 bases had no gene match. CDR3 amino acids: CASSHNPGTSGGAGEQFF. DNA for the CDR3: TGCGCCAGCAGTCACAACCCCGGGACTAGCGGGGGGGCGGGGGAGCAGTTCTTC.

About this clone itself: At one boundary the junction diverges from the germline segment, which might be a read error. V is TRBV7-7 and J is TRBJ1-4; D unresolved. The CDR3 runs 13 residues. The V gene's germline CDR1 is SSHAT and CDR2 FNYEAQ (reference sequence). The CDR3: CASSLSPNEKLFF. In DNA, the CDR3 is TGTGCTAGCAGCTTAAGTCCGAATGAAAAACTGTTTTTT.

The rearrangement joins TRBV7-2 to TRBJ1-6; D remains unclear. Germline V gene lookup returns CDR1 SGHTA and CDR2 FQGNSA. The CDR3 sequence is 14 residues long. Trimming removed 4 bases from V and 9 bases from J, with 13 bases in between. CDR3 in amino acids: CASSSRAHISPLHF. CDR3 sequence (DNA): TGTGCCAGCAGCTCGCGAGCCCACATTTCACCCCTCCACTTT.

This sequence joins TRBV2 and TRBJ1-1; the match to TRBD1 covers 7 bases. Trimming removed 6 bases from V and 8 bases from J; junction bases left unmatched: 9. The CDR3 spans 13 residues. Germline values: CDR1 SNHLY, CDR2 FYNNEI. The CDR3 is CASRIQGGPEAFF. The CDR3 DNA reads as TGTGCCAGCAGAATACAAGGGGGCCCAGAAGCTTTCTTT.

The chain has TRBV11-2 and TRBJ2-4, with D possibly being TRBD1 (6 bases). Trimming cost V 0 bases and J 9 bases, with 12 bases left between them. CDR1 SGHAT and CDR2 FQNNGV come from the germline V gene. The CDR3 contains 14 residues. This CDR3 is CASSLDTGSSIQYF. The CDR3 DNA is TGTGCCAGCAGCTTAGATACAGGGTCGAGCATTCAGTACTTC.

V gene TRBV5-6 combines with J gene TRBJ2-7; no clear D gene. Germline V gene data show CDR1 as SGHDT and CDR2 as YYEEEE. The CDR3 extends over 13 amino acids. The V gene lost 3 bases and the J gene lost 2 bases, with 9 bases spanning the gap. The CDR3 region is CASSSRSTYEQYF. The CDR3, as DNA: TGTGCCAGCAGCTCAAGGTCAACCTACGAGCAGTACTTC. The complete variable domain, with remaining parts taken from reference TRBV5-6 and TRBJ2-7, reads DAGVTQSPTHLIKTRGQQVTLRCSPKSGHDTVSWYQQALGQGPQFIFQYYEEEERQRGNFPDRFSGHQFPNYSSELNVNALLLGDSALYLCASSSRSTYEQYFGPGTRLTVT.